The 29 T cell receptor beta chains given below trace back to one sample, sequenced in a study of OX40 agonist ivuxolimab in advanced cancers. TCRdb's copy holds only in-frame clones and misses some; the assay was immunoSEQ multiplex PCR. The data hold about 72,000 clones, with about four fifths observed a single time. The specimen was CD4+ or CD8+ T cells sorted from blood, collected in a trial of the OX40 agonist ivuxolimab. Source of these receptors: an adult with an advanced solid tumor such as melanoma, head and neck, liver or kidney cancer.

This chain uses TRBV7-9 with TRBJ2-7, with D perhaps being TRBD1 or TRBD2 (5 bases each). The germline gives CDR1 SEHNR, CDR2 FQNEAQ (reference sequence). This CDR3 is 14 amino acids long. V lost 2 bases to trimming and J lost 7 bases, with 15 bases between them. In DNA, the CDR3 is TGTGCCAGCAGCTTACTTCGGCAGGGCGGGGAGCAGTACTTC. It codes for CASSLLRQGGEQYF.

The rearrangement links TRBV5-1 to TRBJ2-5; TRBD2 matches 9 bases. The germline V gene has CDR1 SGHRS and CDR2 YFSETQ. Unmatched junction bases numbered 8, after V lost 0 bases and J lost 5 bases. The CDR3 is 16 residues long. CDR3 loop: CASSLVGLAGRETQYF. The DNA for the CDR3 is TGCGCCAGCAGCTTGGTCGGTCTAGCGGGACGGGAGACCCAGTACTTC.

This clone was seen more than once but under ten times. The V call is TRBV4-1, the J call TRBJ2-1; TRBD2 matches 13 bases. With V trimmed by 7 bases and J by 5 bases, 11 bases remained unmatched. This CDR3 has 17 amino acids. Germline V gene sequence: CDR1 MGHRA, CDR2 YSYEKL. The CDR3 DNA reads TGCGCCAGCAAGGGGGGACTAGCGGGACCTGGGAACAATGAGCAGTTCTTC. Residues: CASKGGLAGPGNNEQFF.

Turning to this clone: This sample also contains other DNA sequences that code for the same CDR3. The rearrangement links TRBV5-4 to TRBJ2-5; 8 bases line up with TRBD2. This CDR3 has 16 residues. Trimming removed 0 bases from V and 1 base from J; junction bases left unmatched: 5. Germline assignment: CDR1 SGHNT and CDR2 YYREEE (reference sequence). The CDR3 sequence: CASSLGLAGSQETQYF. Written as DNA, the CDR3 is TGTGCCAGCAGCTTGGGTCTAGCGGGCTCCCAAGAGACCCAGTACTTC.

V usage is TRBV19 and J usage is TRBJ1-1; no definite D call. This CDR3 comprises 14 residues. V was pared by 6 bases and J by 1 base, with 12 bases between. Germline V CDR1 and CDR2: LNHDA, SQIVND (reference sequence). CDR3 residues: CASRRGEENTEAFF. The CDR3 DNA is TGTGCCAGTAGGCGTGGGGAGGAGAACACTGAAGCTTTCTTT.

The V and J genes are TRBV14 and TRBJ1-2; a weak D match, TRBD1 (6 bases). This CDR3 has 15 amino acids. Trimming took 4 bases from V and 4 from J, leaving 16 bases between them. Per germline, CDR1 SGHDN and CDR2 FVKESK. The DNA for the CDR3 is TGTGCCAGCAGCCGAAAACCGGGGGGCGGCTATGGCTACACCTTC. It encodes CASSRKPGGGYGYTF.

This clone has a handful of counts. The CDR3 DNA reads as TGTGCCAGCAGTCCCTGGGCAGATACGCAGTATTTT. As protein: CASSPWADTQYF. The V call is TRBV7-2, the J call TRBJ2-3; D call uncertain. Deletions cut 6 bases from V and 4 bases from J, with 8 bases between. CDR3 length: 12 amino acids. Germline V CDR1 and CDR2: SGHTA, FQGNSA. Using reference TRBV7-2 and TRBJ2-3 for the parts outside the CDR3, the full variable domain is GAGVSQSPSNKVTEKGKDVELRCDPISGHTALYWYRQSLGQGLEFLIYFQGNSAPDKSGLPSDRFSAERTGGSVSTLTIQRTQQEDSAVYLCASSPWADTQYFGPGTRLTVL.

This chain connects TRBV19 to TRBJ2-7; D gene unclear. CDR3 length: 13 residues. Looked up from germline, CDR1 is LNHDA and CDR2 is SQIVND (reference sequence). Trimming left V 2 bases short and J 6 bases short, with 11 bases between. The CDR3 DNA is TGTGCCAGTAGTATAAATGTCCAGTTCGAGCAGTACTTC. Translated, it gives CASSINVQFEQYF.

This chain joins TRBV27 and TRBJ2-3; D remains ambiguous. Germline values: CDR1 MNHEY, CDR2 SMNVEV (reference sequence). This CDR3 comprises 14 residues. V lost 3 bases and J lost 0, with 7 bases in between. In nucleotides, the CDR3 is TGTGCCAGCAGTTTGTTACGTAGCACAGATACGCAGTATTTT. This sequence encodes CASSLLRSTDTQYF.

The V call is TRBV28, the J call TRBJ2-1; D is perhaps TRBD2 (6 bases). Germline CDR1 reads MDHEN; CDR2 reads SYDVKM. This CDR3 is built from 15 residues. The V and J ends lost 7 bases and 5 bases respectively, with 18 bases between them. The CDR3, as DNA: TGTGCCAGCACGCCGGGAGCTGTGTCCGACAATGAGCAGTTCTTC. As protein: CASTPGAVSDNEQFF. The variable domain in full, completed from reference TRBV28 and TRBJ2-1, reads DVKVTQSSRYLVKRTGEKVFLECVQDMDHENMFWYRQDPGLGLRLIYFSYDVKMKEKGDIPEGYSVSREKKERFSLILESASTNQTSMYLCASTPGAVSDNEQFFGPGTRLTVL.

The J gene is TRBJ2-7, the V gene TRBV14; D perhaps matches TRBD2 (6 bases). The germline V and J ends were trimmed by 1 base and 6 bases, with 10 bases remaining between them. Germline V gives CDR1 SGHDN, CDR2 FVKESK. The CDR3 extends over 13 amino acids. Here the CDR3 reads CASSQVGGSEQYF. CDR3 coding DNA: TGTGCCAGCAGCCAAGTGGGAGGAAGCGAGCAGTACTTC.

This clone was recorded once. The chain combines TRBV7-2 with TRBJ1-3, with TRBD1 as a possible D gene (5 bases). Germline V gene lookup returns CDR1 SGHTA and CDR2 FQGNSA. Trimming stripped 5 bases from V and 7 bases from J, with 12 bases between. The CDR3 consists of 13 residues. The CDR3 protein is CASSVGPRNTIYF. As DNA, the CDR3 is TGTGCCAGCAGCGTGGGACCTAGGAACACCATATATTTT.

About this clone itself: The same CDR3 arises from other DNA sequences in this sample as well. This rearrangement joins TRBV9 to TRBJ1-2, with 8 bases that match TRBD1. J lost 4 bases, V lost 3 bases, and 5 bases had no gene match. The V gene's germline CDR1 is SGDLS and CDR2 YYNGEE. The CDR3 covers 14 residues. For the CDR3, the DNA is TGTGCCAGCAGCGGGGGACAGGAGATCTATGGCTACACCTTC. It translates to CASSGGQEIYGYTF.

The gene calls are TRBV7-2 and TRBJ1-5; weak D call: TRBD1 (5 bases). In germline, CDR1 is SGHTA, CDR2 FQGNSA. The CDR3 is 12 residues long. V was clipped by 4 bases and J by 9 bases, with 10 bases between them. For the CDR3, the DNA is TGTGCCAGCAGCTCCTATCAGGGGCCCCAGCATTTT. As protein: CASSSYQGPQHF.

In its sample, this clone was seen once. V is TRBV15 and J is TRBJ2-7, with D perhaps matching TRBD2 (5 bases). The V gene lost 1 base and the J gene lost 2 bases, with 24 bases spanning the gap. The CDR3 loop spans 19 amino acids. The germline gives CDR1 LNHNV, CDR2 YYDKDF (reference sequence). CDR3 sequence (DNA): TGTGCCACCAGCAGAGGCGGATCCGTCATTGGACTCGTGACCTACGAGCAGTACTTC. As protein: CATSRGGSVIGLVTYEQYF.

The rearrangement links TRBV6-1 to TRBJ2-7; D is uncertain. Looked up from germline, CDR1 is MNHNS and CDR2 is SASEGT. The CDR3 totals 12 residues. Trimming shortened V by 6 bases and J by 3 bases, and 9 bases separated the two germline ends. The CDR3 sequence is CASRPLGYEQYF. CDR3 nucleotides: TGTGCCAGCAGACCCCTGGGCTACGAGCAGTACTTC.

The chain is built from TRBV4-2 and TRBJ2-3; D gene uncertain. CDR1 is LGHNA, CDR2 YNFKEQ, per germline. The CDR3 sequence is 13 residues long. V lost 4 bases, J lost 4 bases, and 9 bases lay in between. The CDR3: CASSLQRADTQYF. DNA of the CDR3: TGTGCCAGCAGCCTACAGCGCGCAGATACGCAGTATTTT.

This rearrangement joins TRBV11-3 to TRBJ1-5, with 8 bases matching TRBD1. With 1 base clipped from V and 3 bases from J, the junction kept 2 bases outside the gene matches. Germline CDR1 reads SGHNT; CDR2 reads YENEEA. The CDR3 covers 15 residues. The CDR3 protein is CASSLGTGYNQPQHF. CDR3 coding DNA: TGTGCCAGCAGCTTAGGGACAGGGTACAATCAGCCCCAGCATTTT.

The chain is built from TRBV5-1 and TRBJ2-1; 10 nucleotides align to TRBD1. Germline V gene sequence: CDR1 SGHRS, CDR2 YFSETQ. Trimming at V came to 6 bases and at J to 3 bases, leaving 3 bases not matched to a gene. The CDR3 loop spans 14 amino acids. CDR3 coding DNA: TGCGCCAGCATGCGGACAGGGGGCTACAATGAGCAGTTCTTC. Amino acids: CASMRTGGYNEQFF.

This clone was detected only once. This chain connects TRBV11-2 to TRBJ2-1; 12 bases match TRBD2. Germline CDR1 SGHAT, CDR2 FQNNGV. The CDR3 has 15 amino acids. Trimming removed 6 bases from V and 8 bases from J; junction bases left unmatched: 8. CDR3 sequence (DNA): TGTGCCAGCAGAGAGACTAGCGGGAGTCGTGATGAGCAGTTCTTC. Its translation: CASRETSGSRDEQFF. Filled out from reference TRBV11-2 and TRBJ2-1, the complete variable domain reads EAGVAQSPRYKIIEKRQSVAFWCNPISGHATLYWYQQILGQGPKLLIQFQNNGVVDDSQLPKDRFSAERLKGVDSTLKIQPAKLEDSAVYLCASRETSGSRDEQFFGPGTRLTVL.

The CDR3 nucleotides read TGTGCCAGCAGCCGAGAGGGGGGGCCCACCGGGGAGCTGTTTTTT. Translation gives CASSREGGPTGELFF. The rearrangement joins TRBV7-6 to TRBJ2-2; tentative D call: TRBD2 (7 bases). Per germline, CDR1 SGHVS and CDR2 FNYEAQ. The CDR3 sequence is 15 residues long. V lost 5 bases and J lost 4, with 14 bases in between.

The chain carries TRBV19 and TRBJ2-3; tentatively, D is TRBD2 (5 bases). The V and J ends lost 5 bases and 4 bases respectively, with 10 bases between them. This CDR3 has 13 amino acids. In germline, CDR1 is LNHDA, CDR2 SQIVND (reference sequence). The CDR3 loop is CASSLTKADTQYF. The CDR3 region has the DNA TGTGCCAGTAGTTTGACTAAGGCAGATACGCAGTATTTT.

This chain connects TRBV5-4 to TRBJ1-1, with 7 bases identical to TRBD1. Trimming cost V 4 bases and J 4 bases; bases outside gene matches: 7. The germline V gene encodes CDR1 SGHNT and CDR2 YYREEE (reference sequence). The length of the CDR3 is 14 residues. The CDR3 loop is CASSPEQGSTEAFF. CDR3 coding DNA: TGTGCCAGCAGCCCAGAACAGGGGAGCACTGAAGCTTTCTTT. The variable domain in full, completed from reference TRBV5-4 and TRBJ1-1, reads ETGVTQSPTHLIKTRGQQVTLRCSSQSGHNTVSWYQQALGQGPQFIFQYYREEENGRGNFPPRFSGLQFPNYSSELNVNALELDDSALYLCASSPEQGSTEAFFGQGTRLTVV.

This clone has a single count. The V call is TRBV6-1, the J call TRBJ1-4, with no clear D. This CDR3 is built from 13 residues. Germline CDR1 is MNHNS and CDR2 is SASEGT. Trimming shortened V by 1 base and J by 5 bases, and 5 bases separated the two germline ends. The CDR3 sequence is CASSEVWNEKLFF. CDR3 bases: TGTGCCAGCAGTGAAGTCTGGAATGAAAAACTGTTTTTT.

The chain is built from TRBV9 and TRBJ2-7; D perhaps matches TRBD1 (6 bases). CDR1 and CDR2 from the germline V gene are SGDLS and YYNGEE. Trimming took 2 bases from V and 7 from J, leaving 16 bases between them. The CDR3 extends over 14 amino acids. This chain's CDR3 is CASSVTDSMGEQYF. The CDR3 DNA is TGTGCCAGCAGCGTGACGGACAGCATGGGGGAGCAGTACTTC.

The V and J genes are TRBV27 and TRBJ1-4, with D possibly TRBD1 on 6 matching bases. The CDR3 covers 18 residues. CDR1 is MNHEY, CDR2 SMNVEV, per germline (reference sequence). Trimming left V 4 bases short and J 7 bases short, with 25 bases between. CDR3 sequence (DNA): TGTGCCAGCAGTTCTAGACGTCGTGCGGGGCAGGGGATTGAAAAACTGTTTTTT. Amino acids: CASSSRRRAGQGIEKLFF.

The CDR3 loop reads CASSQAGTGGTDTQYF. In DNA form, the CDR3 reads TGTGCCAGCAGCCAAGCCGGGACAGGGGGCACAGATACGCAGTATTTT. The chain has TRBV4-2 and TRBJ2-3; 10 nucleotides match TRBD1. This CDR3 comprises 16 residues. CDR1 is LGHNA and CDR2 is YNFKEQ in the germline V gene. V shed 1 base, J shed 1 base, and the junction held 2 bases outside the gene matches.

This clone was counted between two and nine times. CDR3 DNA: TGTGCCTGGAGCGTCAGGGTGTCAGGCTCCTACGAGCAGTACTTC. Protein product: CAWSVRVSGSYEQYF. The rearrangement joins TRBV30 to TRBJ2-7; D is perhaps TRBD1 (5 bases). The CDR3 length is 15 residues. Trimming removed 3 bases at V and 0 bases at J, with 15 bases between. Germline V gene data show CDR1 as GTSNPN and CDR2 as SVGIG (reference sequence).

The chain links TRBV29-1 to TRBJ1-2, with 10 positions matching TRBD1. Per germline, CDR1 SQVTM and CDR2 ANQGSEA. This CDR3 has 11 residues. The V segment lost 6 bases and the J segment 8 bases; nucleotides outside the gene matches: 3. The CDR3 protein is CSVGTGDGYTF. CDR3 nucleotides: TGCAGCGTCGGGACAGGGGACGGCTACACCTTC. Together with reference TRBV29-1 and TRBJ1-2, the CDR3 gives the full variable domain: SAVISQKPSRDICQRGTSLTIQCQVDSQVTMMFWYRQQPGQSLTLIATANQGSEATYESGFVIDKFPISRPNLTFSTLTVSNMSPEDSSIYLCSVGTGDGYTFGSGTRLTVV.